This TCR beta chain was captured in a study of blood T cell repertoires in COVID-19. The CDR3 length is 16 residues. V lost 1 base and J lost 5; bases outside the gene matches: 6. From germline, CDR1 is SGHTA and CDR2 FQGNSA. This clone was detected once. Study processing details: Amplifying reference gene primers gave estimates of nucleated cell counts. Produced via immunoSEQ multiplex PCR; TCRdb's table is partial and in-frame only. The DNA gave D and trimming, while V, J and clone size come from that table. Altogether 470,000 or so clones are present, about 85% being singletons, with the ten largest covering roughly 2%.

This chain joins TRBV7-2 and TRBJ2-3; TRBD2 matches 10 bases. The sequencing sample was made of PBMCs or T cells enriched from blood (not recorded which). The receptor's source is a young woman with acute COVID-19. This chain's CDR3 is CASSLGTSGTGDTQYF. The CDR3 nucleotides read TGTGCCAGCAGCTTAGGCACTAGCGGGACCGGAGATACGCAGTATTTT.